This T cell receptor beta chain was sequenced for a study of T cell responses to AZD1222 COVID-19 vaccine. The CDR3 runs 17 residues. The V gene's germline CDR1 is LGHNT and CDR2 FRNRAP. With 1 base removed from V and 3 bases from J, the gap between germline ends came to 16 bases. Sequencing was performed with immunoSEQ multiplex PCR; in TCRdb, only in-frame clones are kept and a portion is missing. In the table there are 100,000 to 150,000 clones, 88% of which are singletons. This chain uses TRBV12-5 with TRBJ2-1, with D tentatively TRBD2 (7 bases). This receptor was taken from an adult in good health. Sample: peripheral blood, taken on day 0 of AZD1222 vaccination. The CDR3 loop is CASGLGGAGASYNEQFF. The CDR3 DNA reads as TGTGCTAGTGGTTTGGGGGGCGCGGGGGCAAGCTACAATGAGCAGTTCTTC.